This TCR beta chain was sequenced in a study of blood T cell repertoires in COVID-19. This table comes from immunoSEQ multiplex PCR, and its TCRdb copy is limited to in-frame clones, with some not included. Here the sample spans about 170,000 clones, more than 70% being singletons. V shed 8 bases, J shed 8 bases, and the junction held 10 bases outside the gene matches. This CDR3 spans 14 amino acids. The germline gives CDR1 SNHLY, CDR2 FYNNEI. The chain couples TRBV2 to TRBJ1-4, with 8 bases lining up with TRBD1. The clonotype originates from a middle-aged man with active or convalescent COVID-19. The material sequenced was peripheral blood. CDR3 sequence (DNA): TGTGCCAGCGGTTCCGGACAGGGAGACGAAAAACTGTTTTTT. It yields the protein CASGSGQGDEKLFF.